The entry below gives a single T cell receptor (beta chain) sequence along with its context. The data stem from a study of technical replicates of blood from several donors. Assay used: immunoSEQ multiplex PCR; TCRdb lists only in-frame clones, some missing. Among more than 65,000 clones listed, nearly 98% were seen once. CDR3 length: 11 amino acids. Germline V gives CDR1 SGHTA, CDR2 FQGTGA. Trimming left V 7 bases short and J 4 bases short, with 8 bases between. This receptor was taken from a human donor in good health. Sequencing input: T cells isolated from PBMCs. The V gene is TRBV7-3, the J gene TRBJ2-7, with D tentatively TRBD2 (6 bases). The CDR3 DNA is TGTGCCAGCACGGGGGTTTACGAGCAGTACTTC. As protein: CASTGVYEQYF.